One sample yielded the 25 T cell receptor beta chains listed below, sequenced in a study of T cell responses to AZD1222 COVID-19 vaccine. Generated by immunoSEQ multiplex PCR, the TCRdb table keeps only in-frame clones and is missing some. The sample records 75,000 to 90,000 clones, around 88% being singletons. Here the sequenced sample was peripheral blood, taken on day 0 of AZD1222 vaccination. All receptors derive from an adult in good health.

Written as DNA, the CDR3 is TGTGCCAGCGGCCTAGACAGGGAGGTCAATGAGCAGTTCTTC. Encoded protein: CASGLDREVNEQFF. The chain couples TRBV7-2 to TRBJ2-1; D possibly corresponds to TRBD1 (7 bases). V was trimmed by 8 bases and J by 6 bases, leaving 17 bases between them. Germline V gene lookup returns CDR1 SGHTA and CDR2 FQGNSA. CDR3 length: 14 residues.

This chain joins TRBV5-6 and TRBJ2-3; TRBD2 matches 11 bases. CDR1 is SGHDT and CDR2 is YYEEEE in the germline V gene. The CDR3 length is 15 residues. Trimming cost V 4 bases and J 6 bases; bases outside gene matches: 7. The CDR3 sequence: CASSLGTSGGDTQYF. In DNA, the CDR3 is TGTGCCAGCAGCCTAGGGACTAGCGGAGGGGATACGCAGTATTTT.

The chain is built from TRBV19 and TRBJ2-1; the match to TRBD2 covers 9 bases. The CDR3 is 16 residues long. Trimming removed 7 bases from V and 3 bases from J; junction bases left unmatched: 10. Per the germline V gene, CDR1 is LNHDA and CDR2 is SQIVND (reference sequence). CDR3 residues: CASTLEALAGYNEQFF. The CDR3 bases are TGTGCCAGTACCCTGGAGGCACTAGCGGGCTACAATGAGCAGTTCTTC.

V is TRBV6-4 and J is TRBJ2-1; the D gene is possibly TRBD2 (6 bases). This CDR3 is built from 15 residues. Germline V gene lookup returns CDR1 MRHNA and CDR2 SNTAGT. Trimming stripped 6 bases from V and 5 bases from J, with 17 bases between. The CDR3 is CASSERTGGDNEQFF. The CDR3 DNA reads TGTGCCAGCAGCGAGAGGACTGGAGGGGACAATGAGCAGTTCTTC.

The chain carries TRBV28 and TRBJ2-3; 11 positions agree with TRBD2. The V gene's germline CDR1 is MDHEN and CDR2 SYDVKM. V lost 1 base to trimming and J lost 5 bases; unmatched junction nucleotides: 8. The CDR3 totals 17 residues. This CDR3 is CASSLLGSGRERDTQYF. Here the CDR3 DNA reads TGTGCCAGCAGTTTATTGGGTAGCGGGAGGGAGAGAGATACGCAGTATTTT.

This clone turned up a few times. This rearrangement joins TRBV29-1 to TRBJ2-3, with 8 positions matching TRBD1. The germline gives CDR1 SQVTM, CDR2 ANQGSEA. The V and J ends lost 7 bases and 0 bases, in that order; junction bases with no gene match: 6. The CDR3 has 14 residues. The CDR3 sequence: CSGTRGPSTDTQYF. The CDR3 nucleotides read TGCAGCGGCACCAGGGGGCCCAGCACAGATACGCAGTATTTT.

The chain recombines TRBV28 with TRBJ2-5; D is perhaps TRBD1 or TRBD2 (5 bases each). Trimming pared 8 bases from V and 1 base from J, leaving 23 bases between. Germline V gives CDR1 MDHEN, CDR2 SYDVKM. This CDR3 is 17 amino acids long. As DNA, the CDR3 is TGTGCCAGCGGTGAACAAGGGGCAGGTGGGGGCCAAGAGACCCAGTACTTC. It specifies CASGEQGAGGGQETQYF.

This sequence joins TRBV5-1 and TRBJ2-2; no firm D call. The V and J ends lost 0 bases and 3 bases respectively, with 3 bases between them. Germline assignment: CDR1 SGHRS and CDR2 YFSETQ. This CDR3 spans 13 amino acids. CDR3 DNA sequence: TGCGCCAGCAGCTTGGCCGACACCGGGGAGCTGTTTTTT. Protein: CASSLADTGELFF. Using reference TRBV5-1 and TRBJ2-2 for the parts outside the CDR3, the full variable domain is KAGVTQTPRYLIKTRGQQVTLSCSPISGHRSVSWYQQTPGQGLQFLFEYFSETQRNKGNFPGRFSGRQFSNSRSEMNVSTLELGDSALYLCASSLADTGELFFGEGSRLTVL.

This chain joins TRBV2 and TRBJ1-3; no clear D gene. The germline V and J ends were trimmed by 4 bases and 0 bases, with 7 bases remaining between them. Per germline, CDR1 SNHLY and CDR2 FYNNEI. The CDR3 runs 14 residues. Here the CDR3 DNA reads TGTGCCAGCAGTGTTGGTCTCTCTGGAAACACCATATATTTT. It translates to CASSVGLSGNTIYF.

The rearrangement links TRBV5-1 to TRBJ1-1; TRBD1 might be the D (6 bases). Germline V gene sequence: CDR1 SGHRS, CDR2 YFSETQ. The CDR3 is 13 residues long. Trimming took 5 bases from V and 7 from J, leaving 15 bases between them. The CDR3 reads CASSPQGTGEAFF. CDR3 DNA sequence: TGCGCCAGCAGTCCACAGGGAACGGGTGAAGCTTTCTTT.

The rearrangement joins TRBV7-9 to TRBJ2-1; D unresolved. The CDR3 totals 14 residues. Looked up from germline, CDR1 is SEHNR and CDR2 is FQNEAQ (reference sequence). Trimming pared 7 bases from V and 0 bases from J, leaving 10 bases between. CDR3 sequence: CASTIGSSYNEQFF. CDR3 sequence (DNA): TGTGCCAGCACCATAGGTAGCTCCTACAATGAGCAGTTCTTC.

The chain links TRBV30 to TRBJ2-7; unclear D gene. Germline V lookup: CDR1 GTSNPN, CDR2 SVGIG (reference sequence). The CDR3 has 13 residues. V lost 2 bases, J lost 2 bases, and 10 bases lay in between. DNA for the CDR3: TGTGCCTGGAGTTGGACGTCAGCCTACGAGCAGTACTTC. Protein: CAWSWTSAYEQYF.

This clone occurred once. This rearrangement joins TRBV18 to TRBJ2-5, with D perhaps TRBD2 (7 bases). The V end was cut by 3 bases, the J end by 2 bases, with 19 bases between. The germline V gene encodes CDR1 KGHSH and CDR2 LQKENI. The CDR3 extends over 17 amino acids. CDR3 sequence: CASSPTVGGAEQETQYF. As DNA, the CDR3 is TGTGCCAGCTCACCTACTGTGGGGGGGGCCGAACAAGAGACCCAGTACTTC.

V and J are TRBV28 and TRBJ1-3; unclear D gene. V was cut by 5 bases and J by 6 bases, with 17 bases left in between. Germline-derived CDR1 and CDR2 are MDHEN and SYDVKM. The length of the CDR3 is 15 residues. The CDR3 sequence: CASSPRPLKENTIYF. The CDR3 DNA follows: TGTGCCAGCAGTCCTAGGCCTCTCAAGGAAAACACCATATATTTT.

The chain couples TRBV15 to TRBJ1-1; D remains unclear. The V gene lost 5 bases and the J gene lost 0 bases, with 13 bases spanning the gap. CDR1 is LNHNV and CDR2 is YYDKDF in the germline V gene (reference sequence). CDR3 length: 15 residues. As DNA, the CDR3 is TGTGCCACCAGCTCAACCCTCGGCGTGAACACTGAAGCTTTCTTT. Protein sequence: CATSSTLGVNTEAFF.

Here the CDR3 DNA reads TGTGCCATCGCGCCAACTAGCGGGAGTGGAGATACGCAGTATTTT. Its translation is CAIAPTSGSGDTQYF. The rearrangement links TRBV10-3 to TRBJ2-3; TRBD2 matches at 11 bases. The V segment lost 8 bases and the J segment 5 bases; nucleotides outside the gene matches: 9. The CDR3 is 15 amino acids. Germline CDR1 reads ENHRY; CDR2 reads SYGVKD.

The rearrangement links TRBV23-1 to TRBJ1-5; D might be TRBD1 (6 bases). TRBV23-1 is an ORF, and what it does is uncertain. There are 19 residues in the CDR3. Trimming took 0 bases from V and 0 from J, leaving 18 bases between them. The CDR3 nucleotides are TGCGCCAGCAGTCAATCGGGCGACAGGCGATCCAATAGCAATCAGCCCCAGCATTTT. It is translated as CASSQSGDRRSNSNQPQHF.

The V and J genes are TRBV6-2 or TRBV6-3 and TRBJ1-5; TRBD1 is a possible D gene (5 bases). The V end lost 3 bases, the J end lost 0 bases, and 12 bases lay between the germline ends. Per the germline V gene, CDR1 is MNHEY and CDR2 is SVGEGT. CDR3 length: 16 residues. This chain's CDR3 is CASSYRGPRSNQPQHF. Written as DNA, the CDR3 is TGTGCCAGCAGTTATAGGGGCCCCCGTAGCAATCAGCCCCAGCATTTT.

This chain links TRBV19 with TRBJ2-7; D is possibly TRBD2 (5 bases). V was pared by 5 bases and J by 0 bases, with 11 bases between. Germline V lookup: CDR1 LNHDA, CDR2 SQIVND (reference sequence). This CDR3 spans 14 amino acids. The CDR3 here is CASSEAGISYEQYF. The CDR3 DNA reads TGTGCCAGTAGTGAAGCCGGGATCTCCTACGAGCAGTACTTC.

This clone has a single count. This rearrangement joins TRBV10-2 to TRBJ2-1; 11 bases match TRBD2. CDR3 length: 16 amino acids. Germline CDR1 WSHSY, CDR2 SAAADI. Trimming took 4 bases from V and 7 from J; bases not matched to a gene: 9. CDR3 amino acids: CASSARGSGRGNEQFF. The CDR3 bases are TGCGCCAGCAGTGCAAGGGGTAGCGGGAGGGGAAATGAGCAGTTCTTC.

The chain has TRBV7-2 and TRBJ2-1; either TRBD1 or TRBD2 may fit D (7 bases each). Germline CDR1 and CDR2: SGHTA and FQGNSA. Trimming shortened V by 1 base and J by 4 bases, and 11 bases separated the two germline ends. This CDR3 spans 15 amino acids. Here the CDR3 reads CASSLDRGGYNEQFF. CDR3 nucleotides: TGTGCCAGCAGCTTAGACAGGGGAGGGTACAATGAGCAGTTCTTC. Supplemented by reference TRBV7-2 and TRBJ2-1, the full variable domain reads GAGVSQSPSNKVTEKGKDVELRCDPISGHTALYWYRQSLGQGLEFLIYFQGNSAPDKSGLPSDRFSAERTGGSVSTLTIQRTQQEDSAVYLCASSLDRGGYNEQFFGPGTRLTVL.

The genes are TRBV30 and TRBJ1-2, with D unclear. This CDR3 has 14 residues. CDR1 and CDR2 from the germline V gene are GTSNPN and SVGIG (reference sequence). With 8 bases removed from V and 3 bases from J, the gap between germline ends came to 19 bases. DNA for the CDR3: TGTGCCCAACTAGGTCGGGGTGAAGACTATGGCTACACCTTC. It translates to CAQLGRGEDYGYTF.

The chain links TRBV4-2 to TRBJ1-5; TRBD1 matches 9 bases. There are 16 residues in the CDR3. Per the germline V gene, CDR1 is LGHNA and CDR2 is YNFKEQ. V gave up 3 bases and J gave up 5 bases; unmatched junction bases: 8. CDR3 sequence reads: CASSQTSGQGYQPQHF. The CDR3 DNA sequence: TGTGCCAGCAGCCAGACCTCGGGACAGGGTTATCAGCCCCAGCATTTT.

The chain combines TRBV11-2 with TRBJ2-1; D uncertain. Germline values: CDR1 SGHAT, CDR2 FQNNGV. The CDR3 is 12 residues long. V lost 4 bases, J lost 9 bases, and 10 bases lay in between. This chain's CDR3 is CASSSLGREQFF. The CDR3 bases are TGTGCCAGCAGCTCCCTCGGCCGTGAGCAGTTCTTC.

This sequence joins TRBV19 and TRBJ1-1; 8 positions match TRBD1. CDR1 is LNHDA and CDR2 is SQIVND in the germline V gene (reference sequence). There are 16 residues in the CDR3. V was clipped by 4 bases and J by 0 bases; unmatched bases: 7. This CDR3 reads CASSTRTGTLNTEAFF. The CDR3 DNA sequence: TGTGCCAGTAGTACCCGGACAGGGACCTTGAACACTGAAGCTTTCTTT.